The 18 T cell receptor beta chains below come from one sample, sequenced in a study of cytomegalovirus exposure and HLA in healthy donors. With 60 Vbeta and 13 Jbeta primers, the PCR was carried out. Measured with immunoSEQ multiplex PCR; TCRdb has only the in-frame clones, and not every one. The repertoire includes under 200,000 clones, approximately 85% of them detected once, and about 9.3% sits in the top ten. The specimen sequenced was PBMCs. The receptors here all came from a man between 18 and 35 years old in good health and CMV-seropositive.

This CDR3 reads CASSDGGGVRYGYTF. Written as DNA, the CDR3 is TGTGCCAGCAGTGATGGGGGGGGTGTGCGTTATGGCTACACCTTC. V gene TRBV2 combines with J gene TRBJ1-2, with D perhaps matching TRBD1 (5 bases). Between the trimmed V and J ends, which lost 3 bases and 5 bases, there was a span of 16 bases. The CDR3 spans 15 residues. Germline V gives CDR1 SNHLY, CDR2 FYNNEI.

The V and J genes are TRBV7-9 and TRBJ2-5, with TRBD2 as a possible D gene (5 bases). CDR3 length: 12 amino acids. Trimming removed 5 bases from V and 5 bases from J, with 9 bases in between. Germline V gene lookup returns CDR1 SEHNR and CDR2 FQNEAQ (reference sequence). In DNA form, the CDR3 reads TGTGCCAGCAGCGCGGGCGGGGAGACCCAGTACTTC. Translated, it gives CASSAGGETQYF.

This rearrangement joins TRBV9 to TRBJ2-6; 7 bases fit TRBD1. Germline V gene data show CDR1 as SGDLS and CDR2 as YYNGEE. J was trimmed by 4 bases and V by 0 bases; bases with no gene match: 7. The CDR3 loop spans 17 amino acids. CDR3 sequence (DNA): TGTGCCAGCAGCGTAGGCGGTGGGACAGTAGGGGCCAACGTCCTGACTTTC. Its protein is CASSVGGGTVGANVLTF.

The V call is TRBV7-9, the J call TRBJ2-1, with 7 bases matching TRBD2. Germline CDR1 is SEHNR and CDR2 is FQNEAQ (reference sequence). CDR3 size: 14 residues. The V segment lost 3 bases and the J segment 3 bases; nucleotides outside the gene matches: 2. The CDR3 region is CASSFPGGYNEQFF. DNA of the CDR3: TGTGCCAGCAGCTTTCCGGGGGGCTACAATGAGCAGTTCTTC.

V is TRBV2 and J is TRBJ2-5, with D perhaps TRBD2 (6 bases). The CDR3 is 14 residues long. The V gene's germline CDR1 is SNHLY and CDR2 FYNNEI. Trimming cost V 7 bases and J 0 bases, with 12 bases left between them. CDR3 region: CASNAGMYQETQYF. DNA of the CDR3: TGTGCCAGCAATGCGGGAATGTACCAAGAGACCCAGTACTTC.

This clone turned up a few times. V usage is TRBV10-1 and J usage is TRBJ2-1; TRBD2 matches at 7 bases. The CDR3 is made up of 13 amino acids. Germline V lookup: CDR1 WNHNN, CDR2 SYGVQD (reference sequence). After removal of 5 bases from V and 8 bases from J, the junction contained 6 bases not matched to a gene. CDR3 loop: CASSSSGVDEQFF. As DNA, the CDR3 is TGCGCCAGCAGTTCGAGCGGGGTTGATGAGCAGTTCTTC.

J is TRBJ2-3 and V is TRBV11-2; 10 positions match TRBD2. The CDR3 extends over 15 amino acids. V lost 5 bases and J lost 1; bases outside the gene matches: 3. Germline CDR1 is SGHAT and CDR2 is FQNNGV. CDR3 sequence reads: CASSRLAGGTDTQYF. For the CDR3, the DNA is TGTGCCAGCAGCCGCCTAGCGGGGGGCACAGATACGCAGTATTTT.

This CDR3 is CASSWDRLSYEQYF. The CDR3 DNA reads TGCGCCAGCAGCTGGGACAGGCTATCCTACGAGCAGTACTTC. V and J are TRBV5-1 and TRBJ2-7; 8 bases are a match to TRBD1. Losses at the gene ends were 3 bases for V and 1 base for J; bases not matched to a gene: 3. The CDR3 contains 14 residues. Germline V CDR1 and CDR2: SGHRS, YFSETQ. Together with reference TRBV5-1 and TRBJ2-7, the CDR3 gives the full variable domain: KAGVTQTPRYLIKTRGQQVTLSCSPISGHRSVSWYQQTPGQGLQFLFEYFSETQRNKGNFPGRFSGRQFSNSRSEMNVSTLELGDSALYLCASSWDRLSYEQYFGPGTRLTVT.

The CDR3 region is CASSSIWDRGTGELFF. CDR3 nucleotide sequence: TGTGCCAGCAGCAGTATATGGGACAGAGGGACCGGGGAGCTGTTTTTT. The chain is built from TRBV7-2 and TRBJ2-2; 7 positions match TRBD1. J was trimmed by 5 bases and V by 5 bases; bases with no gene match: 11. The germline CDR1 and CDR2 sequences are SGHTA and FQGNSA. The CDR3 spans 16 residues. Based on the CDR3 plus reference TRBV7-2 and TRBJ2-2, the full variable domain is GAGVSQSPSNKVTEKGKDVELRCDPISGHTALYWYRQSLGQGLEFLIYFQGNSAPDKSGLPSDRFSAERTGGSVSTLTIQRTQQEDSAVYLCASSSIWDRGTGELFFGEGSRLTVL.

The chain recombines TRBV5-4 with TRBJ2-1; TRBD1 is a possible D gene (6 bases). The CDR3 length is 13 residues. The V gene's germline CDR1 is SGHNT and CDR2 YYREEE (reference sequence). Trimming took off 4 bases at V and 9 bases at J, with 14 bases between the two ends. The CDR3 is CASSNYRVGEQFF. The DNA for the CDR3 is TGTGCCAGCAGCAACTACAGGGTTGGTGAGCAGTTCTTC. Together with reference TRBV5-4 and TRBJ2-1, the CDR3 gives the full variable domain: ETGVTQSPTHLIKTRGQQVTLRCSSQSGHNTVSWYQQALGQGPQFIFQYYREEENGRGNFPPRFSGLQFPNYSSELNVNALELDDSALYLCASSNYRVGEQFFGPGTRLTVL.

The chain links TRBV18 to TRBJ2-2; TRBD1 agrees at 9 bases. V trimming: 3 bases; J trimming: 5 bases; junction bases outside the gene matches: 7. From germline, CDR1 is KGHSH and CDR2 LQKENI. This CDR3 has 16 residues. CDR3 region: CASSPTGTGWTGELFF. The CDR3 bases are TGTGCCAGCTCACCGACCGGGACAGGGTGGACCGGGGAGCTGTTTTTT.

V usage is TRBV27 and J usage is TRBJ2-2; possibly TRBD1 for D (5 bases). Deletions cut 2 bases from V and 0 bases from J, with 10 bases between. CDR1 is MNHEY, CDR2 SMNVEV, per germline (reference sequence). The CDR3 is 16 residues long. The CDR3 DNA is TGTGCCAGCAGTTTACAGGGCCGCGCGAACACCGGGGAGCTGTTTTTT. This translates into CASSLQGRANTGELFF.

The chain has TRBV7-2 and TRBJ2-2, with no clear D. The germline V gene has CDR1 SGHTA and CDR2 FQGNSA. The CDR3 has 13 amino acids. The germline V and J ends were trimmed by 4 bases and 5 bases, with 8 bases remaining between them. The CDR3 coding sequence is TGTGCCAGCAGCTCTGAGGCTACCGGGGAGCTGTTTTTT. It codes for CASSSEATGELFF.

This chain links TRBV15 with TRBJ2-1; 9 bases are shared with TRBD2. V dropped 0 bases and J dropped 5; count of bases not matched to a gene: 2. CDR1 and CDR2 from the germline V gene are LNHNV and YYDKDF (reference sequence). There are 15 residues in the CDR3. The CDR3 nucleotides are TGTGCCACCAGCAGAGATGCTAGCGGGAACAATGAGCAGTTCTTC. Its protein product is CATSRDASGNNEQFF.

This clone came up a few times. V gene TRBV5-6 combines with J gene TRBJ1-2, with D perhaps matching TRBD1 (5 bases). V was shortened by 4 bases and J by 6 bases, with 16 bases between the two germline ends. Looked up from germline, CDR1 is SGHDT and CDR2 is YYEEEE. This CDR3 region has 14 residues. The CDR3, as DNA: TGTGCCAGCAGCCAAACGGGGGATGCGGATGGCTACACCTTC. Residues: CASSQTGDADGYTF.

V gene TRBV4-2 combines with J gene TRBJ1-1; 9 nucleotides agree with TRBD1. This CDR3 has 16 amino acids. Per the germline V gene, CDR1 is LGHNA and CDR2 is YNFKEQ. The V gene end was trimmed by 1 base and the J gene end by 3 bases; junction bases not matched to a gene: 6. The CDR3 sequence: CASSQGSGTGHTEAFF. The CDR3 DNA sequence: TGTGCCAGCAGCCAAGGCTCCGGGACAGGGCACACTGAAGCTTTCTTT.

The chain uses TRBV4-1 and TRBJ1-1, with unresolved D. The CDR3 covers 15 residues. In germline, CDR1 is MGHRA, CDR2 YSYEKL. V shed 0 bases and J shed 12 bases, with 20 bases lying between them. The CDR3 DNA reads as TGCGCCAGCAGCCAAGAAAAAAGGTGGGCCCTTGATACTTTCTTT. The encoded protein is CASSQEKRWALDTFF.

This clone was observed a handful of times. The V gene is TRBV7-9, the J gene TRBJ1-1; weak D call: TRBD1 (5 bases). This CDR3 spans 17 amino acids. From germline, CDR1 is SEHNR and CDR2 FQNEAQ (reference sequence). V lost 5 bases to trimming and J lost 0 bases, with 19 bases between them. CDR3 in DNA: TGTGCCAGCAGCGCTGGCGGTTGGGGACTCTTGAACACTGAAGCTTTCTTT. As protein: CASSAGGWGLLNTEAFF.